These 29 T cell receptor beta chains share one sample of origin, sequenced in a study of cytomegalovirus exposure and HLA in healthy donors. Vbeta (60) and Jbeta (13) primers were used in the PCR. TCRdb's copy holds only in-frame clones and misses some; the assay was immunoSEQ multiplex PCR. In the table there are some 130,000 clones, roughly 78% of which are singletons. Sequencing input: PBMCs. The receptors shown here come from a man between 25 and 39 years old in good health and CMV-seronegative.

This chain's CDR3 is CASSSGSTDTQYF. CDR3 in DNA: TGTGCCAGCAGTTCAGGTAGCACAGATACGCAGTATTTT. J is TRBJ2-3 and V is TRBV27; the D is unclear. V was clipped by 4 bases and J by 0 bases, with 5 bases between them. Germline V gene data show CDR1 as MNHEY and CDR2 as SMNVEV (reference sequence). CDR3 length equals 13 residues.

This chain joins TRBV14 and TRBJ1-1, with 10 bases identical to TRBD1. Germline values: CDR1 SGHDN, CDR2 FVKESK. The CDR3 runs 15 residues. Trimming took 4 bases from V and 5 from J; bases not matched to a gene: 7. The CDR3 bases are TGTGCCAGCAGCCCGCTCGGACAGGGGGAAACTGAAGCTTTCTTT. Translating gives CASSPLGQGETEAFF.

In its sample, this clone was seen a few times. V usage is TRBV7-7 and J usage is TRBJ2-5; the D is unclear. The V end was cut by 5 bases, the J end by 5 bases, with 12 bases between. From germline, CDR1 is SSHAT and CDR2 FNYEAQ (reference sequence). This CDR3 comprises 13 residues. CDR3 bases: TGTGCCAGCAGCCCCGAACTAACGGAGACCCAGTACTTC. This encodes CASSPELTETQYF.

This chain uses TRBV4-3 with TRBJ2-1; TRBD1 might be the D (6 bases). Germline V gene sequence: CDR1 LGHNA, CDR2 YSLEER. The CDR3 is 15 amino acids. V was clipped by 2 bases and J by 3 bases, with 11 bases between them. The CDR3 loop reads CASSQTTQGYNEQFF. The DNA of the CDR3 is TGCGCCAGCAGCCAAACCACACAGGGCTACAATGAGCAGTTCTTC.

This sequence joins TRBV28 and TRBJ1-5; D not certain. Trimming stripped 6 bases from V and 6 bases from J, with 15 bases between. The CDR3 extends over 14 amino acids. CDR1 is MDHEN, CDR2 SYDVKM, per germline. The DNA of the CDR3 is TGTGCCAGCAGACTCTCGCAGGTTCGTCAGCCCCAGCATTTT. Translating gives CASRLSQVRQPQHF.

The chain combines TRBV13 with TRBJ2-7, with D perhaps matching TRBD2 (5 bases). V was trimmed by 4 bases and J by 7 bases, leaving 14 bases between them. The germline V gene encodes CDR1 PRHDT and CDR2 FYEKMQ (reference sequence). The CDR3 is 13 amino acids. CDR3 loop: CASSSPYGIEQYF. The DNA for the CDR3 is TGTGCCAGCAGCTCGCCCTACGGGATTGAGCAGTACTTC.

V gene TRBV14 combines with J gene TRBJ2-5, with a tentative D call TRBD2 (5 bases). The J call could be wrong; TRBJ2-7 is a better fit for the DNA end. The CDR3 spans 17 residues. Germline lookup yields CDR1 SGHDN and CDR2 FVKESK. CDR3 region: CASSHQRGFDYYYEQYF. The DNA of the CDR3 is TGTGCCAGCAGCCACCAGAGAGGCTTCGACTACTACTACGAGCAGTACTTC.

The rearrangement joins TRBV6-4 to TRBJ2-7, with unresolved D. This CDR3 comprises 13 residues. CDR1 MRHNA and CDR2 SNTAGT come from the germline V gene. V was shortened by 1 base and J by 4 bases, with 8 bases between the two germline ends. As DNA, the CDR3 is TGTGCCAGCAGTGACTGGGCCCTATACGAGCAGTACTTC. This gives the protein CASSDWALYEQYF.

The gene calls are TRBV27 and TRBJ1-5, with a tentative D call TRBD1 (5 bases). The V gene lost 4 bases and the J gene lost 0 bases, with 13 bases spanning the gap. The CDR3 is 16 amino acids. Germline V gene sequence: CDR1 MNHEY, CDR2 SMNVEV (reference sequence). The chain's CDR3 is CASSWGGLSSNQPQHF. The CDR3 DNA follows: TGTGCCAGCAGTTGGGGGGGGTTGTCTAGCAATCAGCCCCAGCATTTT.

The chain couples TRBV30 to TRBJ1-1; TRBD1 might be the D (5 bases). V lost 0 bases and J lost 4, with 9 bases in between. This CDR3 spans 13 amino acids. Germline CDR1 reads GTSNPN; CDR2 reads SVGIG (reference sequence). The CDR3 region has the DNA TGTGCCTGGAGTGTACAGGTATTCACTGAAGCTTTCTTT. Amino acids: CAWSVQVFTEAFF.

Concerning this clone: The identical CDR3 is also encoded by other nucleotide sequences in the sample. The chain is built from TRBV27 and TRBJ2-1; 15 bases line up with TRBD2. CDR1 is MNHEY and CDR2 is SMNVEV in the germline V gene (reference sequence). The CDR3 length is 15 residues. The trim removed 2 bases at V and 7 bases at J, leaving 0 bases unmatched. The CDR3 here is CASSLGTSGRNEQFF. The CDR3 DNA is TGTGCCAGCAGTTTAGGGACTAGCGGGAGGAATGAGCAGTTCTTC.

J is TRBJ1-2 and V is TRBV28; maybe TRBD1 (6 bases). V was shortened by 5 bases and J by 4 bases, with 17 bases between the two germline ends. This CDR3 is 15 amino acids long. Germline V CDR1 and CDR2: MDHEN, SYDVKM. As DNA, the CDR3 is TGTGCCAGCAGTCCGAGTCGGACAGTCCGCTATGGCTACACCTTC. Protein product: CASSPSRTVRYGYTF.

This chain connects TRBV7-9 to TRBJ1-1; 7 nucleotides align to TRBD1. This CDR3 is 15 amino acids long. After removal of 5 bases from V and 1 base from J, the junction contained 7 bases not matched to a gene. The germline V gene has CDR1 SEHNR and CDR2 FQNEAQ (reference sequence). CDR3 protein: CASSEHGTANTEAFF. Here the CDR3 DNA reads TGTGCCAGCAGCGAGCACGGGACAGCGAACACTGAAGCTTTCTTT.

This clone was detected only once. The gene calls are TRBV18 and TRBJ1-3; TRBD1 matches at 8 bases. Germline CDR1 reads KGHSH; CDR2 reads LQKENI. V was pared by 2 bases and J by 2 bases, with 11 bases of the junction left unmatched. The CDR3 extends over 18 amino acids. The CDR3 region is CASSPIAGQGLAGNTIYF. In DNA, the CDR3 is TGTGCCAGCTCACCAATCGCCGGACAGGGTTTAGCTGGAAACACCATATATTTT.

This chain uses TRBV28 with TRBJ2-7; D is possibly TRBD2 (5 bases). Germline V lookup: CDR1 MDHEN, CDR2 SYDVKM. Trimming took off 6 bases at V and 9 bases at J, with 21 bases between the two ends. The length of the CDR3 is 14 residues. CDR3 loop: CASRGLRADVLQYF. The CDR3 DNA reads TGTGCCAGCAGAGGGTTGCGGGCCGACGTACTGCAGTACTTC.

DNA of the CDR3: TGTGCCAGTAGCGACCCAAGGGGACTAGCTTCCTACGAGCAGTACTTC. Amino acid sequence: CASSDPRGLASYEQYF. The chain has TRBV19 and TRBJ2-7, with TRBD2 matching 9 bases. The CDR3 covers 16 residues. J was trimmed by 1 base and V by 6 bases; bases with no gene match: 10. Germline V gives CDR1 LNHDA, CDR2 SQIVND (reference sequence). Variable domain in full (rest from reference TRBV19 and TRBJ2-7): DGGITQSPKYLFRKEGQNVTLSCEQNLNHDAMYWYRQDPGQGLRLIYYSQIVNDFQKGDIAEGYSVSREKKESFPLTVTSAQKNPTAFYLCASSDPRGLASYEQYFGPGTRLTVT.

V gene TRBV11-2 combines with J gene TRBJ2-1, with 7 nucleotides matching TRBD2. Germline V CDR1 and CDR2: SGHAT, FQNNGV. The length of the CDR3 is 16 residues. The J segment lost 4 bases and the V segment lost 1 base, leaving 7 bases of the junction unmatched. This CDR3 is CASSLGASGHYNEQFF. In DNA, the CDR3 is TGTGCCAGCAGCTTAGGGGCTAGCGGTCATTACAATGAGCAGTTCTTC.

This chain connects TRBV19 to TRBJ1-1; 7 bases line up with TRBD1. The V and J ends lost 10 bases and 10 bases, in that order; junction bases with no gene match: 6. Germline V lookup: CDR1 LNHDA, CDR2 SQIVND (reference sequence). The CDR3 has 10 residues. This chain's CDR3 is CATGAGGAFF. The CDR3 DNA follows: TGTGCCACCGGGGCAGGGGGAGCTTTCTTT.

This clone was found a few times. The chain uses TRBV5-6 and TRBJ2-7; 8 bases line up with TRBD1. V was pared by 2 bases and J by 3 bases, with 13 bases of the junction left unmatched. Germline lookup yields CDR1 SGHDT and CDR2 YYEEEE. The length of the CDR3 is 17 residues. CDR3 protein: CASSFPDQGTGYYEQYF. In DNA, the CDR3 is TGTGCCAGCAGCTTTCCCGATCAGGGGACAGGTTACTACGAGCAGTACTTC.

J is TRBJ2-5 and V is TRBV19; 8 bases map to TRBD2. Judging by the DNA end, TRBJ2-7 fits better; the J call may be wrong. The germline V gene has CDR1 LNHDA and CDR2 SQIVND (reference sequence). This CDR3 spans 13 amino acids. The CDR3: CASASGSRYEQYF. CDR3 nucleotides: TGTGCCAGTGCCAGCGGGAGTAGGTACGAGCAGTACTTC.

The DNA of the CDR3 is TGTGCCAGCAGCCTCGGGAGGGGAGTTATGAACACTGAAGCTTTCTTT. Translated: CASSLGRGVMNTEAFF. V gene TRBV7-8 combines with J gene TRBJ1-1, with D possibly being TRBD1 (5 bases). Germline V lookup: CDR1 SGHVS, CDR2 FQNEAQ. The CDR3 sequence is 16 residues long. Trimming pared 5 bases from V and 0 bases from J, leaving 16 bases between.

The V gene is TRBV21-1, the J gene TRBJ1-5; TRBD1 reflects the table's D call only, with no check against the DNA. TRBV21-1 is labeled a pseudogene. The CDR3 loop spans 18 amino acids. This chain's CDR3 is CASSKDRSGAKKNQPQHF. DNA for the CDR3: TGTGCCAGCAGCAAAGACAGGAGTGGAGCGAAAAAAAATCAGCCCCAGCATTTT.

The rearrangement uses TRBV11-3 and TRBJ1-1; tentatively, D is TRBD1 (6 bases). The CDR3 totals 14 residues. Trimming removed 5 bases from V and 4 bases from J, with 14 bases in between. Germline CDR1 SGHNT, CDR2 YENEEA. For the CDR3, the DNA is TGTGCCAGCAGCACCGGACAGCTCGGCACTGAAGCTTTCTTT. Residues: CASSTGQLGTEAFF.

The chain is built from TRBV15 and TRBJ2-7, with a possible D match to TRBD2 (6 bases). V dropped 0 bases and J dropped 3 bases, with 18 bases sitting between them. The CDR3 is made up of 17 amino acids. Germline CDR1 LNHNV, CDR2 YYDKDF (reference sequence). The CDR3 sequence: CATSRDPEGPSIYEQYF. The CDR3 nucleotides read TGTGCCACCAGCAGAGATCCGGAGGGCCCCAGTATCTACGAGCAGTACTTC.

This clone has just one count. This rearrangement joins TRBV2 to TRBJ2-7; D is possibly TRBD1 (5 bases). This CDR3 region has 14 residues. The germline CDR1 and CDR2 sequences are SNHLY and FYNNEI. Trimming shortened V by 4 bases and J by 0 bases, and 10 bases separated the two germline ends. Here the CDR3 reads CASSVQGYSYEQYF. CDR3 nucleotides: TGTGCCAGCAGTGTCCAGGGCTACTCCTACGAGCAGTACTTC.

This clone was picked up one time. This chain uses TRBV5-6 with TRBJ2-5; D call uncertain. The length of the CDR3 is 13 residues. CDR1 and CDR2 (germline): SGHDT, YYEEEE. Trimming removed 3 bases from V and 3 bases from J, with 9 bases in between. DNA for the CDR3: TGTGCCAGCAGCTATAGAGAGGAAGAGACCCAGTACTTC. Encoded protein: CASSYREEETQYF. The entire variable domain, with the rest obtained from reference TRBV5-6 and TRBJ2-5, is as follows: DAGVTQSPTHLIKTRGQQVTLRCSPKSGHDTVSWYQQALGQGPQFIFQYYEEEERQRGNFPDRFSGHQFPNYSSELNVNALLLGDSALYLCASSYREEETQYFGPGTRLLVL.

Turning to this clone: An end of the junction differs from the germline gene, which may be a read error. CDR3 residues: CASSFLTGNQPQNF. The CDR3 DNA reads TGTGCCAGCAGCTTCCTTACGGGGAATCAGCCCCAGAATTTT. The J gene is TRBJ1-5, the V gene TRBV5-6; D not resolved. This CDR3 comprises 14 residues. Germline loops: CDR1 SGHDT, CDR2 YYEEEE.

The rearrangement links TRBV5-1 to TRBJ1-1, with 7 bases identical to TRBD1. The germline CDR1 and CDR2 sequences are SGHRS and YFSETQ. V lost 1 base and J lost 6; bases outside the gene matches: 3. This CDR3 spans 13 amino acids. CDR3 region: CASSLTGQAEAFF. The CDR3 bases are TGCGCCAGCAGCTTGACTGGACAGGCTGAAGCTTTCTTT. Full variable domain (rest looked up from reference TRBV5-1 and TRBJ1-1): KAGVTQTPRYLIKTRGQQVTLSCSPISGHRSVSWYQQTPGQGLQFLFEYFSETQRNKGNFPGRFSGRQFSNSRSEMNVSTLELGDSALYLCASSLTGQAEAFFGQGTRLTVV.

CDR3 sequence (DNA): TGTGCCAGCTCACCCGGCAGGGGAAGCAATCAGCCCCAGCATTTT. Translation gives CASSPGRGSNQPQHF. The J gene is TRBJ1-5, the V gene TRBV18; possibly TRBD1 for D (6 bases). The V gene's germline CDR1 is KGHSH and CDR2 LQKENI. The CDR3 is made up of 15 amino acids. V gave up 3 bases and J gave up 1 base, with 10 bases separating them.